This T cell receptor beta chain was recovered during a study of response to subunit inactivated influenza vaccine. Study observations and caveats: A suggestion made by the authors is that each seasonal influenza vaccination recruits few new T cells.

Germline CDR1 and CDR2: LGHDT and YNNKEL (reference sequence). The germline V and J ends were trimmed by 4 bases and 3 bases, with 14 bases remaining between them. This CDR3 spans 15 amino acids. With respect to this clonotype: The antigen is unknown.

A single record per CDR3 protein comes from TCRdb applying MiXCR to the RT-PCR reads. There are over 650,000 distinct CDR3 sequences in the sample; around 18% occur only once, and about a tenth lies in the top ten. V is TRBV3-1 and J is TRBJ2-3; D might be TRBD1 (7 bases). The TCR comes from a man aged 50 to 60 who received an inactivated influenza vaccine. The sample in question was PBMCs from blood, obtained 5 days after vaccination. CDR3 protein: CASSPNAGGTDTQYF. CDR3 DNA: TGTGCCAGCAGCCCAAACGCAGGGGGGACAGATACGCAGTATTTT.